These T cell receptor beta chains were read from a single sample in a study of CDR3 diversity in severe acne. TCRdb re-analysed the PCR reads in MiXCR, keeping a single row per CDR3 protein. The profile shows over 70,000 distinct CDR3 sequences, under 60% of them singletons. Sample: blood. These receptors all stem from a male donor in good health, without acne. Each CDR3 is given with its conserved first and last residue. The D gene is left open where the match is weak.

V gene,J gene,D gene,CDR3 protein
TRBV19,TRBJ1-2,.,CAIQTANYGYTF
TRBV20-1,TRBJ2-5,.,CSVIGIQETQYF
TRBV20-1,TRBJ2-1,TRBD2,CSARPTSGIYNEQFF
TRBV12-3/TRBV12-4,TRBJ1-3,.,CASSLKMGVGAGNTIYF
TRBV25-1,TRBJ2-7,.,CASPRDEQYF
TRBV20-1,TRBJ1-4,TRBD1,CSASYWTGGEKLFF
TRBV29-1,TRBJ1-2,.,CSVAFESGYGYTF
TRBV2,TRBJ1-1,.,CASSPQEGRYTEALF
TRBV6-6,TRBJ1-1,.,CASSYSFPGARAFF
TRBV7-8,TRBJ2-7,TRBD2,CASSNPTSGRTYEQYF
TRBV20-1,TRBJ2-3,TRBD1,CSAQRGTGRADTQYF
TRBV19,TRBJ1-2,.,CASSLPPYGYTF
TRBV25-1,TRBJ1-5,TRBD1,CASSQTGSGQPQHF
TRBV11-3,TRBJ2-3,TRBD2,CASSPGGGVDTQYF
TRBV20-1,TRBJ2-3,TRBD2,CSAIKASGGPPGDTQYF
TRBV7-9,TRBJ2-5,.,CASSLGGRRGGETQYF
TRBV29-1,TRBJ2-7,.,CSVEGTVPYEQYF
TRBV20-1,TRBJ2-7,TRBD2,CSAPRLAGNYEQYF
TRBV19,TRBJ1-2,.,CASSITGVSGGYTF
TRBV7-9,TRBJ2-5,.,CASSLGVSETQYF
TRBV10-2,TRBJ2-1,TRBD2,CASRGLAGNEQFF
TRBV7-3,TRBJ1-2,TRBD1,CASSLGGQAYGYTF
TRBV5-6,TRBJ2-7,TRBD1,CASSSTGDSYYEQYF
TRBV18,TRBJ1-1,.,CASSPYSSF
TRBV5-6,TRBJ2-6,TRBD1,CASSVTGAGGANVLTF
TRBV24-1,TRBJ1-2,.,CATGGVNGYTF
TRBV20-1,TRBJ1-3,.,CSASGFSGNTIYF
TRBV19,TRBJ2-6,TRBD1,CASSRGRYTEAF
TRBV6-5,TRBJ2-7,.,CASSPAAYEQYF
TRBV20-1,TRBJ2-1,TRBD2,CSASETSGMYNEQFF
TRBV7-9,TRBJ1-2,.,CASSKGWGRDPGHGYTF
TRBV29-1,TRBJ2-6,.,CSVSITAGANVLTF
TRBV5-1,TRBJ1-3,TRBD1,CASSLEGTGGNTIYF
TRBV9,TRBJ2-7,.,CASSPGTKEYEQYF
TRBV6-1,TRBJ1-1,.,CASSDTGYGEAFF
TRBV24-1,TRBJ2-2,.,CATSGTPPGELFF
TRBV15,TRBJ2-2,TRBD2,CATTPTSGTHTGELFF
TRBV6-4,TRBJ2-5,.,CASSLSPGETQYF
TRBV2,TRBJ1-1,.,CASRGGIVREGFF
TRBV2,TRBJ2-5,.,CASTSGYLETQYF
TRBV29-1,TRBJ1-2,.,CSVVGGQPGSRGYTF
TRBV7-9,TRBJ2-5,.,CARGRETQYF
TRBV20-1,TRBJ2-7,TRBD1,CSASSEGGRPYEQYF
TRBV7-2,TRBJ2-7,.,CASSLVPLMGEQYF